Here is one T cell receptor beta chain with its context. Its target is unknown. Germline CDR1 is SQVTM and CDR2 is ANQGSEA. V dropped 5 bases and J dropped 0 bases, with 14 bases sitting between them. The CDR3 sequence is 15 residues long. An equimolar mix of two oligonucleotides served as the beta constant-region primer for TRBC1 and TRBC2. Each CDR3 protein is one row after TCRdb ran MiXCR on the UMI-ligation and nested PCR reads. The sample holds 81,000 or so distinct CDR3 sequences, about 6.5% seen once. These data belong to a study of naive and memory T cell subsets. Study outcomes and limitations: In naive cells, over 90% of TCR sequences were seen only once. TCR counts from RNA may reflect activation-linked expression changes.

V and J are TRBV29-1 and TRBJ2-1; D possibly corresponds to TRBD2 (6 bases). The clonotype was recovered from a human donor in good health. The sequenced material came from central memory CD4+ T cells from blood. The DNA for the CDR3 is TGCAGCGTTCTTGGAGGGCCGAGCTCCTACAATGAGCAGTTCTTC. It encodes CSVLGGPSSYNEQFF.